The 32 T cell receptor beta chains below were found in one sample sequenced in a study of blood T cell repertoires in COVID-19. The protocol was immunoSEQ multiplex PCR, while the TCRdb copy is restricted to in-frame clones and leaves out a portion. The sample comprises approximately 310,000 clones, 85% of which are singletons, and around 2% rests with the top ten. The sequencing sample was made of PBMCs or T cells enriched from blood (not recorded which). The receptor set was obtained from a woman aged 25-40 years who had been exposed to COVID-19.

The chain links TRBV4-1 to TRBJ2-5; TRBD2 is a possible D gene (6 bases). Germline lookup yields CDR1 MGHRA and CDR2 YSYEKL. The CDR3 runs to 13 residues. V was clipped by 3 bases and J by 4 bases, with 9 bases between them. The DNA of the CDR3 is TGCGCCAGCAGCCAGGTGGGGGGAGAGACCCAGTACTTC. The encoded protein is CASSQVGGETQYF.

The gene calls are TRBV5-4 and TRBJ2-7; 10 nucleotides agree with TRBD1. V shed 7 bases, J shed 2 bases, and the junction held 9 bases outside the gene matches. CDR1 and CDR2 (germline): SGHNT, YYREEE (reference sequence). This CDR3 is 15 amino acids long. DNA for the CDR3: TGTGCCAGCTCGAAGCGACAGGGGGCGGCCTACGAGCAGTACTTC. Translated: CASSKRQGAAYEQYF.

The chain couples TRBV3-1 (or the pseudogene TRBV3-2) to TRBJ2-3; 9 positions agree with TRBD2. The J segment lost 4 bases and the V segment lost 2 bases, leaving 13 bases of the junction unmatched. CDR1 is LGHDT, CDR2 YNNKEL, per germline (reference sequence). The CDR3 is 18 amino acids. CDR3 sequence (DNA): TGTGCCAGCAGCCAATGGGGGCGGGGGGGTCTCCACCCAGATACGCAGTATTTT. The encoded protein is CASSQWGRGGLHPDTQYF.

V gene TRBV4-3 combines with J gene TRBJ1-4; the match to TRBD1 covers 9 bases. From germline, CDR1 is LGHNA and CDR2 YSLEER. The CDR3 extends over 14 amino acids. The V and J ends lost 4 bases and 5 bases, in that order; junction bases with no gene match: 2. The CDR3 loop is CASSPGQGNEKLFF. The CDR3 DNA reads TGCGCCAGCAGCCCTGGACAGGGGAATGAAAAACTGTTTTTT.

V and J are TRBV6-5 and TRBJ2-3; the D gene is possibly TRBD2 (6 bases). CDR1 is MNHEY and CDR2 is SVGAGI in the germline V gene. The CDR3 extends over 15 amino acids. V was clipped by 8 bases and J by 2 bases, with 17 bases between them. CDR3 residues: CASRLSGADTDTQYF. The CDR3 DNA reads TGTGCCAGCCGCTTATCGGGAGCGGACACAGATACGCAGTATTTT.

V and J are TRBV27 and TRBJ1-6; TRBD1 matches at 7 bases. J lost 6 bases, V lost 0 bases, and 2 bases had no gene match. The CDR3 spans 15 residues. The germline gives CDR1 MNHEY, CDR2 SMNVEV (reference sequence). The DNA for the CDR3 is TGTGCCAGCAGTTTATCAGGGGGCGGTAATTCACCCCTCCACTTT. It encodes CASSLSGGGNSPLHF.

Regarding this clone: At one of its ends the junction is not consistent with the germline gene, which may arise from a read error. The chain couples TRBV7-7 to TRBJ2-5; 7 positions agree with TRBD2. Germline CDR1 and CDR2: SSHAT and FNYEAQ (reference sequence). The CDR3 runs to 15 residues. The chain's CDR3 is CASSLSGIISETQYF. In DNA form, the CDR3 reads TGTGCTAGCAGCCTCAGCGGGATAATCTCAGAGACCCAGTACTTC.

The chain couples TRBV7-8 to TRBJ1-3; maybe TRBD1 (5 bases). The germline V gene encodes CDR1 SGHVS and CDR2 FQNEAQ. The germline V and J ends were trimmed by 5 bases and 3 bases, with 17 bases remaining between them. The CDR3 spans 16 residues. The CDR3 nucleotides read TGTGCCAGCAGCCACCTTACTCAGGGAAGTGGAAACACCATATATTTT. This gives the protein CASSHLTQGSGNTIYF. Full variable domain (missing parts from reference TRBV7-8 and TRBJ1-3): GAGVSQSPRYKVAKRGQDVALRCDPISGHVSLFWYQQALGQGPEFLTYFQNEAQLDKSGLPSDRFFAERPEGSVSTLKIQRTQQEDSAVYLCASSHLTQGSGNTIYFGEGSWLTVV.

V gene TRBV28 combines with J gene TRBJ2-7; TRBD2 matches at 7 bases. Trimming cost V 5 bases and J 1 base; bases outside gene matches: 8. Germline-derived CDR1 and CDR2 are MDHEN and SYDVKM. The CDR3 has 15 amino acids. The CDR3 loop is CASSRGGGYSYEQYF. The DNA of the CDR3 is TGTGCCAGCAGTAGGGGCGGGGGATATTCCTACGAGCAGTACTTC.

V usage is TRBV2 and J usage is TRBJ2-7; 8 bases align to TRBD1. The length of the CDR3 is 15 residues. Trimming took 6 bases from V and 3 from J; bases not matched to a gene: 10. Germline lookup yields CDR1 SNHLY and CDR2 FYNNEI. The CDR3 region has the DNA TGTGCCAGCAGGGAGACCGGGACAGGTTACTACGAGCAGTACTTC. It translates to CASRETGTGYYEQYF.

The rearrangement links TRBV9 to TRBJ2-1; 16 nucleotides line up with TRBD2. The CDR3 totals 17 residues. The V gene's germline CDR1 is SGDLS and CDR2 YYNGEE. V gave up 3 bases and J gave up 6 bases; unmatched junction bases: 6. The CDR3 DNA reads TGTGCCAGCAGCGAGGGACTAGCGGGAGGGCCGGGCAATGAGCAGTTCTTC. Translation gives CASSEGLAGGPGNEQFF.

The chain couples TRBV2 to TRBJ1-6, with 7 positions matching TRBD1. V shed 5 bases and J 5 bases; nucleotides not matched to a gene: 3. The CDR3 is made up of 14 amino acids. Germline V CDR1 and CDR2: SNHLY, FYNNEI. The chain's CDR3 is CASSLTGNNSPLHF. Here the CDR3 DNA reads TGTGCCAGCAGTTTGACAGGGAATAATTCACCCCTCCACTTT.

This chain links TRBV6-2 or TRBV6-3 with TRBJ2-7; D remains unclear. CDR1 and CDR2 (germline): MNHEY, SVGEGT. Trimming took off 5 bases at V and 2 bases at J, with 10 bases between the two ends. This CDR3 contains 13 residues. In nucleotides, the CDR3 is TGTGCCAGCAGTACCGGAGTAACCTACGAGCAGTACTTC. Translating gives CASSTGVTYEQYF.

The chain links TRBV27 to TRBJ2-7, with D perhaps TRBD1 (6 bases). Germline CDR1 is MNHEY and CDR2 is SMNVEV (reference sequence). The V gene lost 4 bases and the J gene lost 4 bases, with 14 bases spanning the gap. The CDR3 loop spans 14 amino acids. The CDR3 loop is CASSSRTAGYEQYF. The CDR3 DNA is TGTGCCAGCAGTTCGCGGACAGCTGGATACGAGCAGTACTTC.

The rearrangement links TRBV7-2 to TRBJ2-3; 7 nucleotides line up with TRBD1. Trimming cost V 6 bases and J 2 bases; bases outside gene matches: 5. Germline loops: CDR1 SGHTA, CDR2 FQGNSA. The CDR3 loop spans 14 amino acids. The CDR3 coding sequence is TGTGCCAGCAGGACAGGGCCCGCCACAGATACGCAGTATTTT. Its protein is CASRTGPATDTQYF.

This chain uses TRBV19 with TRBJ1-1; D call uncertain. Between the trimmed V and J ends, which lost 4 bases and 0 bases, there was a span of 9 bases. The CDR3 length is 14 residues. In germline, CDR1 is LNHDA, CDR2 SQIVND (reference sequence). CDR3 sequence (DNA): TGTGCCAGTAGTAGGCAGGCCCTGAACACTGAAGCTTTCTTT. Protein product: CASSRQALNTEAFF.

The sample holds one count of this clone. The J gene is TRBJ1-2, the V gene TRBV12-3 or TRBV12-4; the match to TRBD1 covers 7 bases. The CDR3 is made up of 13 amino acids. Trimming removed 6 bases from V and 7 bases from J; junction bases left unmatched: 8. CDR3 in amino acids: CASSPRQGGGYTF. The CDR3 nucleotides are TGTGCCAGCAGCCCAAGACAGGGAGGTGGCTACACCTTC.

The chain carries TRBV5-1 and TRBJ2-7, with D uncertain. V lost 3 bases to trimming and J lost 6 bases, with 7 bases between them. Germline V gene data show CDR1 as SGHRS and CDR2 as YFSETQ. The CDR3 spans 11 residues. The DNA for the CDR3 is TGCGCCAGCAGCTCCCAGTCCGAGCAGTACTTC. Its protein product is CASSSQSEQYF. The complete variable domain, with remaining parts taken from reference TRBV5-1 and TRBJ2-7, reads KAGVTQTPRYLIKTRGQQVTLSCSPISGHRSVSWYQQTPGQGLQFLFEYFSETQRNKGNFPGRFSGRQFSNSRSEMNVSTLELGDSALYLCASSSQSEQYFGPGTRLTVT.

The genes are TRBV6-5 and TRBJ1-1, with D perhaps TRBD1 (5 bases). The V gene lost 0 bases and the J gene lost 9 bases, with 14 bases spanning the gap. This CDR3 contains 14 residues. CDR1 and CDR2 from the germline V gene are MNHEY and SVGAGI. The CDR3 reads CASSYSSGNDKAFF. CDR3 sequence (DNA): TGTGCCAGCAGTTACTCGTCAGGGAACGATAAAGCTTTCTTT.

The rearrangement links TRBV7-3 to TRBJ2-1, with TRBD2 identical over 9 bases. Germline V CDR1 and CDR2: SGHTA, FQGTGA. V trimming: 5 bases; J trimming: 7 bases; junction bases outside the gene matches: 9. This CDR3 is built from 15 residues. The CDR3 protein is CASSPQGREGNEQFF. CDR3 bases: TGTGCCAGCAGCCCTCAAGGGCGGGAGGGGAATGAGCAGTTCTTC.

J is TRBJ1-1 and V is TRBV5-5, with 9 bases fitting TRBD1. Per germline, CDR1 SGHKS and CDR2 YYEKEE (reference sequence). The CDR3 runs to 18 residues. V lost 0 bases and J lost 7; bases outside the gene matches: 16. The CDR3 nucleotides are TGTGCCAGCAGCTTGGCCGGGGTACAGGGGGCCCTTGGAGATGAAGCTTTCTTT. Amino acids: CASSLAGVQGALGDEAFF.

V usage is TRBV19 and J usage is TRBJ1-3; the match to TRBD1 covers 9 bases. Germline V gene lookup returns CDR1 LNHDA and CDR2 SQIVND (reference sequence). This CDR3 has 16 amino acids. J lost 0 bases, V lost 8 bases, and 8 bases had no gene match. CDR3 sequence: CASLGTGTTSGNTIYF. The CDR3 DNA reads as TGTGCCAGTTTGGGGACAGGGACGACCTCTGGAAACACCATATATTTT.

The chain employs TRBV4-1 and TRBJ2-6, with D tentatively TRBD1 (6 bases). Trimming pared 7 bases from V and 2 bases from J, leaving 12 bases between. The CDR3 runs 15 residues. The germline gives CDR1 MGHRA, CDR2 YSYEKL. The chain's CDR3 is CASNRVMPGANVLTF. CDR3 DNA: TGCGCCAGCAACAGGGTAATGCCTGGGGCCAACGTCCTGACTTTC.

This clone was counted once. The chain is built from TRBV7-9 and TRBJ2-2; D gene ambiguous. V lost 11 bases and J lost 9, with 10 bases in between. Germline loops: CDR1 SEHNR, CDR2 FQNEAQ (reference sequence). This CDR3 region has 10 residues. The CDR3 here is CAHGDRELFF. The CDR3 region has the DNA TGTGCCCACGGAGACCGGGAGCTGTTTTTT. The full variable domain, with the rest looked up from reference TRBV7-9 and TRBJ2-2, is DTGVSQNPRHKITKRGQNVTFRCDPISEHNRLYWYRQTLGQGPEFLTYFQNEAQLEKSRLLSDRFSAERPKGSFSTLEIQRTEQGDSAMYLCAHGDRELFFGEGSRLTVL.

The CDR3 coding sequence is TGTGCCAGCAGCCAAGGTCGGCAGGGGATGGGGATCACTTATGGCTACACCTTC. Its translation: CASSQGRQGMGITYGYTF. The V and J genes are TRBV4-2 and TRBJ1-2, with D possibly matching TRBD1 (6 bases). This CDR3 region has 18 residues. The germline CDR1 and CDR2 sequences are LGHNA and YNFKEQ. Trimming shortened V by 1 base and J by 5 bases, and 23 bases separated the two germline ends.

This clone was counted once. The chain couples TRBV18 to TRBJ1-2; maybe TRBD1 (6 bases). This CDR3 spans 14 amino acids. The germline gives CDR1 KGHSH, CDR2 LQKENI. Trimming took 0 bases from V and 4 from J, leaving 9 bases between them. The CDR3 DNA reads TGTGCCAGCTCACCACCGCAGGGGACCTATGGCTACACCTTC. It specifies CASSPPQGTYGYTF.

In this sample, this clone turned up a few times. The gene calls are TRBV10-1 and TRBJ2-4; 9 nucleotides agree with TRBD1. This CDR3 has 15 residues. V was clipped by 4 bases and J by 0 bases; unmatched bases: 1. CDR1 and CDR2 from the germline V gene are WNHNN and SYGVQD (reference sequence). CDR3 sequence: CASSGTGEAKNIQYF. In DNA form, the CDR3 reads TGCGCCAGCAGTGGGACAGGGGAAGCCAAAAACATTCAGTACTTC.

The chain's CDR3 is CATSDLPSGGLWETQYF. The CDR3 DNA reads as TGTGCCACCAGTGATTTGCCTAGCGGGGGCTTGTGGGAGACCCAGTACTTC. The chain combines TRBV24-1 with TRBJ2-5; 10 nucleotides match TRBD2. Trimming at V came to 0 bases and at J to 5 bases, leaving 8 bases not matched to a gene. Germline CDR1 and CDR2: KGHDR and SFDVKD. The CDR3 runs 17 residues.

The chain couples TRBV2 to TRBJ2-7; 11 bases match TRBD2. The germline V gene has CDR1 SNHLY and CDR2 FYNNEI. The length of the CDR3 is 15 residues. V shed 6 bases and J 3 bases; nucleotides not matched to a gene: 7. The CDR3, as DNA: TGTGCCAGCAGAGGTGGGACTAGCGGAGTCTACGAGCAGTACTTC. The encoded protein is CASRGGTSGVYEQYF.

The gene calls are TRBV5-4 and TRBJ2-1; 7 nucleotides align to TRBD2. Germline loops: CDR1 SGHNT, CDR2 YYREEE (reference sequence). CDR3 size: 15 residues. J was trimmed by 2 bases and V by 4 bases; bases with no gene match: 6. CDR3 residues: CASSGPSGTYNEQFF. The DNA of the CDR3 is TGTGCCAGCAGCGGGCCGAGCGGGACCTACAATGAGCAGTTCTTC.

This clone occurred once. This chain links TRBV7-9 with TRBJ2-2, with 10 bases matching TRBD2. The CDR3 has 18 amino acids. Germline loops: CDR1 SEHNR, CDR2 FQNEAQ (reference sequence). The trim removed 5 bases at V and 0 bases at J, leaving 9 bases unmatched. The DNA of the CDR3 is TGTGCCAGCAGCCCACCATCTAGCGGGGGCGCGAACACCGGGGAGCTGTTTTTT. Its protein is CASSPPSSGGANTGELFF. Using reference TRBV7-9 and TRBJ2-2 for the parts outside the CDR3, the full variable domain is DTGVSQNPRHKITKRGQNVTFRCDPISEHNRLYWYRQTLGQGPEFLTYFQNEAQLEKSRLLSDRFSAERPKGSFSTLEIQRTEQGDSAMYLCASSPPSSGGANTGELFFGEGSRLTVL.

This clone was recorded once. The chain uses TRBV30 and TRBJ2-1; D possibly corresponds to TRBD2 (5 bases). The germline gives CDR1 GTSNPN, CDR2 SVGIG (reference sequence). Between the trimmed V and J ends, which lost 5 bases and 4 bases, there was a span of 12 bases. The length of the CDR3 is 13 residues. Here the CDR3 reads CAWADVAYNEQFF. Here the CDR3 DNA reads TGTGCCTGGGCCGACGTAGCGTACAATGAGCAGTTCTTC.